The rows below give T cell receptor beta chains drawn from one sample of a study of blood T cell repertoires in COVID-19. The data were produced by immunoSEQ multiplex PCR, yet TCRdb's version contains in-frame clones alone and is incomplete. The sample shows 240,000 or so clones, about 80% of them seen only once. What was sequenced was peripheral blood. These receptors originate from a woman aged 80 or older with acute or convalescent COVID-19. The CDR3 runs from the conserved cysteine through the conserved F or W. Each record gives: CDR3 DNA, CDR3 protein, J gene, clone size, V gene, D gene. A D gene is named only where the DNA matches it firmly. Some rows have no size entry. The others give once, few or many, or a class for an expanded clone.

TGTGCCAGCACCCTAACGGGCAGGGATGAGCAGTTCTTC | CASTLTGRDEQFF | TRBJ2-1 | once | TRBV7-2 | .
TGTGCCAGCAGTGATCGGTCGTATGGCTACACCTTC | CASSDRSYGYTF | TRBJ1-2 | . | TRBV6-1 | .
TGTGCCAGCAGCTTATCCGGGAACACTGAAGCTTTCTTT | CASSLSGNTEAFF | TRBJ1-1 | few | TRBV11-2 | .
TGTGCCAGCGGCCCACAGAGAGGGGGGGGCCCTTTCAATGAGCAGTTCTTC | CASGPQRGGGPFNEQFF | TRBJ2-1 | . | TRBV27 | .
TGTGCTAGTGGTAACGGACAGGTCCAAGAGACCCAGTACTTC | CASGNGQVQETQYF | TRBJ2-5 | . | TRBV12-5 | TRBD1
TGTGCCATCAGTGAGAGGACAGGGGGGTCACCCCTCCACTTT | CAISERTGGSPLHF | TRBJ1-6 | . | TRBV10-3 | TRBD1
TGTGCCAGCAGCTTAGCGGGGGGTACAGATACGCAGTATTTT | CASSLAGGTDTQYF | TRBJ2-3 | few | TRBV7-2 | .
TGCAGCGTTGAAGTAGCGGGGGGTTTCCACGCGCAGTATTTT | CSVEVAGGFHAQYF | TRBJ2-3 | . | TRBV29-1 | TRBD2
TGTGCCAGCAGGACAGGGGTATGGAGCACTGAAGCTTTCTTT | CASRTGVWSTEAFF | TRBJ1-1 | . | TRBV2 | TRBD1
TGCGCCAGCAGCCAAGGTTTGGCACAACCAGGGTCAGGGGCCAACGTCCTGACTTTC | CASSQGLAQPGSGANVLTF | TRBJ2-6 | . | TRBV4-3 | .